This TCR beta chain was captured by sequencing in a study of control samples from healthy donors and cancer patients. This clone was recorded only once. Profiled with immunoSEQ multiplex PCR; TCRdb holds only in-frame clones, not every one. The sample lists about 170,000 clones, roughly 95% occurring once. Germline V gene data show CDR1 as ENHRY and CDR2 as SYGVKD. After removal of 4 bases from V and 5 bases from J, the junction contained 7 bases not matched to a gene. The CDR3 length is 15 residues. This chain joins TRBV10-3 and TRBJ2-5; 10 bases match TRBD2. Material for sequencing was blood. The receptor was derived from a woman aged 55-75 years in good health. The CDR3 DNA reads TGTGCCATCAGTGCGTCCGGGACTAGCGAGGAGACCCAGTACTTC. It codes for CAISASGTSEETQYF.